The TCR beta chain described here comes from a study of shared clonotypes between healthy human individuals (dated by TCRdb to 2020 to 2022). Study-wide context: A few men and two women, aged 18 to 49 years, made up the cohort. For each donor, three plates each were used for CD4 naive and CD4 memory, two plates were used for CD8 naive, and one plate was used for CD8 memory. Between about 0.94 and 8.9 billion PBMCs per donor were obtained by leukapheresis. Different laboratories and diverse techniques were used to prepare libraries and sequence TCR repertoires, to increase sequencing depth and limit assay-specific biases. Blood TCR repertoires of roughly five healthy adults were deeply sequenced to estimate repertoire size and the extent of clonotype sharing between individuals.

TCR CDR3 regions were amplified from genomic DNA by multiplex PCR using the deep immunoSEQ assay. Genomic DNA extracted from each cell subset was distributed evenly over all wells of several immunoSEQ 96-well plates, and each plate served as one replicate. Each replicate PCR for sorted subsets received roughly 200 ng genomic DNA, equal to tens of thousands of T cell genomes. Purified libraries were measured with a Qubit 3.0 fluorometer, size-checked on a Bioanalyzer 2100, and measured again with the KAPA Library Quantification kit. A separate single-read 150-cycle Illumina NextSeq 550 flow cell was used to sequence each immunoSEQ 96-well plate. The original methods were these. The immunoSEQ output contained only junctional sequences without quality scores, so filtering could not match that applied to full-length reads. Sequences were annotated with PyIR, a Python wrapper for IgBLAST v1.9, using IMGT germline references to assign V/J genes and CDR3. Reads with weak V/J assignments (E-value above 1e-6), missing CDR3, stop codons, out-of-frame junctions, or ambiguous translated residues were removed. V3J clonotypes were defined by identical inferred V gene, J gene, and CDR3 amino acid sequence. Percentage overlap between repertoires was computed as shared unique clonotypes divided by the size of the smaller repertoire. Richness of each repertoire was evaluated using RTK rarefaction, the Chao1 estimator, and Recon v2.1 estimates of unobserved clonotypes. OLGA was used to compute generation probabilities for all TCRbeta clonotypes that the gDNA method yielded from four donors. As stored in TCRdb, this immuneACCESS dataset retains in-frame rearrangements with V and J assigned. A fraction of the clones does not appear; measured against another copy, unresolved V genes explain less than half of the discrepancy, and the remainder lacks a known reason. The V and J calls and clone size were taken over from that table, and D and trimming were inferred from the DNA. For this sample the table gives roughly 2,000,000 clones, of which just under 95% were detected only once. The top ten hold around 1% of the sample.

The paper as a whole reports these results and caveats: Across a handful of donors, approximately 5% of naive CD4, roughly 3.3% of naive CD8, 2.3% of memory CD4, and 0.4% of memory CD8 clonotypes were shared. Incomplete sequencing was indicated by rarefaction of sorted-subset datasets, despite the large sequencing depth. Estimated clonotype richness was generally larger for naive than for memory subsets. Pairwise subsampling led to the expectation that sequencing depth would affect the degree of clonotype sharing among donors. Compared with non-shared clonotypes, clonotypes shared by all four sorted-subset donors had higher generation probabilities. The small number of donors limited the genetic and exposure-history diversity represented. Only blood was sampled, and tissue TCR repertoires likely differ from those in blood.

For the CD8 naive samples, CD45RO-negative cells were positively selected for CCR7, yielding a CD45RA+CCR7+ population from which TemRA cells were excluded. The donors were healthy, HIV-negative adults who had no recently reported acute infections or vaccinations. Only Caucasian adults living in Nashville, Tennessee, USA were represented among the donors. After blood collection by leukapheresis, PBMCs were isolated using Ficoll-Histopaque density gradient centrifugation and then cryopreserved in the vapor phase of liquid nitrogen. Analytical flow cytometry was used to check the purity and quantity of every magnetically sorted T cell population. Genomic DNA was isolated from every sorted fraction and measured by UV absorbance on a Nanodrop 2000c. The sample holds one count of this clone. Its recognized antigen is unknown. No base quality information exists; no much larger clone differs at one position.

The CDR3 covers 15 residues, taking in both the cysteine and the phenylalanine. Only the CDR3 DNA is retained, 45 bases long and in frame from the first base. V was cut back by 6 bases and J by 1 base, leaving a gap of 16 bases between them. From the germline V gene (reference sequence), CDR1 is MNHEY and CDR2 is SMNVEV. This receptor was taken from a man aged 18 to 29 in good health. The sequence joins TRBV27 to TRBJ2-7; TRBD2 is a weak D gene call, 5 bases matching. The specimen sequenced was naive CD8+ T cells sorted from blood. The cell subset or site tag for this specimen amounts to: CD45RA+CCR7+. The CDR3 here reads CASSIYSSGSYEQYF. The DNA is TGTGCCAGCAGCATATACTCATCGGGATCCTACGAGCAGTACTTC.